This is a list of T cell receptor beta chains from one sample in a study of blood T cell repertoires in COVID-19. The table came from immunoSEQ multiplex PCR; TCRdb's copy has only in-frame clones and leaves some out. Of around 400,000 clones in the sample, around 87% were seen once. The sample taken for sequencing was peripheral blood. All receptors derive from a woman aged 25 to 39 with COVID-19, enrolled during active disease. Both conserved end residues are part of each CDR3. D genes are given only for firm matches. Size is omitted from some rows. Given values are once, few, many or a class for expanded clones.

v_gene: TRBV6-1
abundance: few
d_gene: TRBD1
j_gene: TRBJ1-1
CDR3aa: CASSETGWNTEAFF
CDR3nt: TGTGCCAGCAGTGAGACAGGGTGGAACACTGAAGCTTTCTTT

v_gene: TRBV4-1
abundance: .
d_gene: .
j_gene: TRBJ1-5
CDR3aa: CASSSWAREDQPQHF
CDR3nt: TGCGCCAGCAGCTCCTGGGCCAGAGAAGATCAGCCCCAGCATTTT

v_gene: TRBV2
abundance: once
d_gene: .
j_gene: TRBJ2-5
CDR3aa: CASSELTDQETQYF
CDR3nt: TGTGCCAGCAGTGAACTCACAGACCAAGAGACCCAGTACTTC

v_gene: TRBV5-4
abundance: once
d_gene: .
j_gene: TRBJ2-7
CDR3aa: CASTSEDTYEQYF
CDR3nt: TGTGCCAGCACCTCCGAGGACACTTACGAGCAGTACTTC

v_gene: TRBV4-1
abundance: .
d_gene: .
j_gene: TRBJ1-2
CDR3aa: CASSPQEILYGYTF
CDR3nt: TGCGCCAGCAGCCCCCAAGAGATTCTCTATGGCTACACCTTC

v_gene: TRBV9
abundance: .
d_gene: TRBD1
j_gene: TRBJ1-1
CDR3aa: CASSRGTGAFF
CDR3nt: TGTGCCAGCAGCCGGGGGACAGGAGCTTTCTTT

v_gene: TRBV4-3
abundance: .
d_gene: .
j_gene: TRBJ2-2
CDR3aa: CASSARDFERNTGELFF
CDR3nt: TGCGCCAGCAGCGCTAGGGACTTTGAACGGAACACCGGGGAGCTGTTTTTT

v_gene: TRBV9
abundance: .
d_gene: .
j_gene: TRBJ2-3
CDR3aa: CASSGGPASTDTQYF
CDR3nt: TGTGCCAGCAGCGGCGGCCCCGCAAGCACAGATACGCAGTATTTT

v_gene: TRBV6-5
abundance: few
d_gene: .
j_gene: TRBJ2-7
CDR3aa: CASSRGPWGSYEQYF
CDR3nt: TGTGCCAGCAGCAGGGGCCCCTGGGGCTCCTACGAGCAGTACTTC

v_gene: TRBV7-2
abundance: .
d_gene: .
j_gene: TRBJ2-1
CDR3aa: CASSATGYEQFF
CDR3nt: TGTGCCAGCAGCGCCACCGGGTATGAGCAGTTCTTC

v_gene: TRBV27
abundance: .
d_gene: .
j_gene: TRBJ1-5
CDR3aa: CASSLKGGNQPQHF
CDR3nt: TGTGCCAGCAGTTTAAAGGGGGGCAATCAGCCCCAGCATTTT

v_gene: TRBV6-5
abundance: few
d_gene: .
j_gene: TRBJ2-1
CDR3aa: CASSRLSYNEQFF
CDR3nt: TGTGCCAGCAGTAGACTATCCTACAATGAGCAGTTCTTC

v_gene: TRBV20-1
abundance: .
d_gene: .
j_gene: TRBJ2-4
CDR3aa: CSASLTGKNIQYF
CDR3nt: TGCAGTGCTAGTCTAACAGGCAAAAACATTCAGTACTTC

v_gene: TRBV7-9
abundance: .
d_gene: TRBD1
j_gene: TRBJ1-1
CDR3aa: CASSLAITGDAFF
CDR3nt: TGTGCCAGCAGCTTAGCTATTACAGGGGATGCTTTCTTT

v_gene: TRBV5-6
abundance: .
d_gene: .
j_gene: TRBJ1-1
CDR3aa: CASSLSGGSAFF
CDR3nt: TGTGCCAGCAGCTTGTCGGGGGGTTCAGCTTTCTTT

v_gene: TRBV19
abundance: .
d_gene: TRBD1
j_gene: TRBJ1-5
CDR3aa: CASSISGPWSDRGYQPQHF
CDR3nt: TGTGCCAGTAGTATAAGCGGCCCCTGGTCCGACAGGGGGTATCAGCCCCAGCATTTT

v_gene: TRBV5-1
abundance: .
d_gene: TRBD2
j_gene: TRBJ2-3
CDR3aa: CASKNPGGTDTQYF
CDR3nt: TGCGCCAGTAAAAATCCCGGGGGGACAGATACGCAGTATTTT

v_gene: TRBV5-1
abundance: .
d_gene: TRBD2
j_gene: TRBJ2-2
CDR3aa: CASSLDGTSGSGELFF
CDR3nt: TGCGCCAGCAGCTTGGATGGGACTAGCGGGAGTGGGGAGCTGTTTTTT

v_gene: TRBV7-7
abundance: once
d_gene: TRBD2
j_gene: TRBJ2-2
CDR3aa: CASSARTSGFGGTGELFF
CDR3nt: TGTGCTAGCAGCGCGCGGACTAGCGGTTTCGGGGGCACCGGGGAGCTGTTTTTT

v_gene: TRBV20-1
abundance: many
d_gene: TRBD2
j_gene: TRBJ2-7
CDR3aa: CSASRVAGAYEQYF
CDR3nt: TGCAGTGCTAGTCGAGTAGCGGGAGCGTACGAGCAGTACTTC

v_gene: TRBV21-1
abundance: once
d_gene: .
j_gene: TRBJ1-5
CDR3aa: CASSKARDRGNQPQHF
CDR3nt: TGTGCCAGCAGCAAAGCCAGAGACAGGGGCAATCAGCCCCAGCATTTT

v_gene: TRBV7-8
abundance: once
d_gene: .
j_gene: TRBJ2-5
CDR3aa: CASSLAEETQYF
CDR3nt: TGTGCCAGCAGCTTAGCAGAGGAGACCCAGTACTTC